The present entry profiles one TCR beta chain with its context. Its antigen is not identified. TCRdb reprocessed the reads with MiXCR, giving one entry per CDR3 protein. The sample has 340,000 or so distinct CDR3 sequences, around 25% seen once. This entry comes from a study of T cell repertoires in cytomegalovirus infection. Study-level background: Carrying CMV and the relevant HLA type showed in public TCR beta signatures. Notes on the study in general: Pooled public TCR beta family frequency picked out CMV carriers with the relevant HLA. HLA-C-restricted CMV clonotypes gave the most frequent clonotype in two of eight donors.

V lost 5 bases to trimming and J lost 8 bases, with 16 bases between them. This CDR3 spans 14 amino acids. Germline-derived CDR1 and CDR2 are MNHEY and SVGEGT. This receptor was taken from a human donor in good health (CMV status not recorded). Some clones in this sample may be carry-over from other donors' samples. The V gene is TRBV6-2 or TRBV6-3, the J gene TRBJ2-1, with D perhaps TRBD1 (6 bases). The sample in question was cultured PBMCs, obtained from culture after CMV antigen stimulation. CDR3 loop: CASSTQGKGDEQFF. The CDR3 region has the DNA TGTGCCAGCAGTACGCAGGGGAAGGGCGATGAGCAGTTCTTC.